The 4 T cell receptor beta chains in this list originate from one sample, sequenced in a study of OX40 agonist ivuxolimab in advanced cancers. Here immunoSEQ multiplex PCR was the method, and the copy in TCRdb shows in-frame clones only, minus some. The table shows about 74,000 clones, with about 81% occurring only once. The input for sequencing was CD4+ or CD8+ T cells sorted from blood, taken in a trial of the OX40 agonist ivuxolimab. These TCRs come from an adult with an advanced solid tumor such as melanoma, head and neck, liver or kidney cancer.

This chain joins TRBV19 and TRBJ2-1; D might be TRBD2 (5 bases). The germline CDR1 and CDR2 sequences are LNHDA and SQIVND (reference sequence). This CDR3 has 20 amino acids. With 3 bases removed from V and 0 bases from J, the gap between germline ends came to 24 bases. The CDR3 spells CASSMDSHGLALLSYNEQFF. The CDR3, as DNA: TGTGCCAGTAGTATGGACTCTCATGGTCTAGCCCTTCTCTCCTACAATGAGCAGTTCTTC.

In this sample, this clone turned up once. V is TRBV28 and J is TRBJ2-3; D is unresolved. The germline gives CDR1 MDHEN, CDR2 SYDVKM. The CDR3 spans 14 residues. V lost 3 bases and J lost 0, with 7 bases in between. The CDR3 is CASSFTASTDTQYF. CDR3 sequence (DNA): TGTGCCAGCAGTTTTACAGCCAGCACAGATACGCAGTATTTT.

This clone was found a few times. This CDR3 is CASRDYEQYV. In nucleotides, the CDR3 is TGTGCCAGCCGGGATTACGAGCAGTACGTC. J is TRBJ2-7 and V is TRBV6-1; perhaps TRBD2 as D (5 bases). This CDR3 region has 10 residues. CDR1 is MNHNS and CDR2 is SASEGT in the germline V gene. The V and J ends lost 8 bases and 4 bases respectively, with 6 bases between them.

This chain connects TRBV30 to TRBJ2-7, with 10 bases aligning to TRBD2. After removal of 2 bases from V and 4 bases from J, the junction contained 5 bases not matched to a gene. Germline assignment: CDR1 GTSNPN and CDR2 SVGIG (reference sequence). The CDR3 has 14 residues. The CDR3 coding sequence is TGTGCCTGGAGTAATAGCGGGAGGCTATACGAGCAGTACTTC. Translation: CAWSNSGRLYEQYF.